These 28 T cell receptor beta chains came from one sample sequenced in a study of blood T cells in healthy people across ages. A second PCR, run for about 7 to 12 cycles, used a sample-barcoded 5' primer plus a J-beta primer mix. TCRdb re-analysed the 5' RACE reads in MiXCR, keeping a single row per CDR3 protein. The sample yields about 810,000 distinct CDR3 sequences, 30% to 45% seen once. The specimen sequenced was blood. The receptor source for this set is a young man in good health.

On this clonotype itself: A junction boundary mismatches the germline segment, possibly from a read error. The chain's CDR3 is CASSVASFGDEQFF. Written as DNA, the CDR3 is TGTGCCAGCAGCGTAGCGTCGTTCGGGGATGAGCAGTTCTTC. The V and J genes are TRBV7-6 and TRBJ2-1; TRBD2 might be the D (5 bases). The CDR3 is made up of 14 amino acids. CDR1 and CDR2 (germline): SGHVS, FNYEAQ.

Ten or more counts support this clonotype. DNA of the CDR3: TGTGCCAGCAGTTTTCGGGGGGTTTACAATGAGCAGTTCTTC. Its translation: CASSFRGVYNEQFF. The J gene is TRBJ2-1, the V gene TRBV12-3 or TRBV12-4; 7 bases fit TRBD2. This CDR3 is 14 amino acids long. The trim removed 3 bases at V and 4 bases at J, leaving 3 bases unmatched.

Points on this clonotype: Since the CDR3 does not end with the conserved phenylalanine or tryptophan, this likely comes from a read error. The gene calls are TRBV13 and TRBJ1-2; 9 bases map to TRBD1. This CDR3 is built from 15 residues. The V segment lost 1 base and the J segment 6 bases; nucleotides outside the gene matches: 6. Germline CDR1 is PRHDT and CDR2 is FYEKMQ (reference sequence). CDR3 bases: TGTGCCAGCAGCTTAGAACACAGGGGGCCAGATGGCTACACCTCC. Amino acid sequence: CASSLEHRGPDGYTS.

The chain recombines TRBV25-1 with TRBJ2-5; perhaps TRBD2 as D (6 bases). V was trimmed by 0 bases and J by 1 base, leaving 9 bases between them. The CDR3 loop spans 15 amino acids. Germline V gene lookup returns CDR1 MGHDK and CDR2 SYGVNS. The chain's CDR3 is CASSEYKGGQETQYF. CDR3 nucleotides: TGTGCCAGCAGTGAATATAAGGGAGGCCAAGAGACCCAGTACTTC. The whole variable domain, filled in from reference TRBV25-1 and TRBJ2-5, reads EADIYQTPRYLVIGTGKKITLECSQTMGHDKMYWYQQDPGMELHLIHYSYGVNSTEKGDLSSESTVSRIRTEHFPLTLESARPSHTSQYLCASSEYKGGQETQYFGPGTRLLVL.

The chain joins TRBV5-1 to TRBJ2-1, with 8 bases identical to TRBD1. J was trimmed by 2 bases and V by 4 bases; bases with no gene match: 5. This CDR3 has 15 amino acids. Germline values: CDR1 SGHRS, CDR2 YFSETQ. The CDR3 reads CASSPTGAAYNEQFF. The CDR3, as DNA: TGCGCCAGCAGCCCGACAGGGGCCGCCTACAATGAGCAGTTCTTC.

This clonotype has just a few counts. The chain combines TRBV29-1 with TRBJ2-1; D is possibly TRBD1 or TRBD2 (6 bases each). The end of the DNA fits TRBJ2-7 better, so the J call may be wrong. The CDR3 runs to 13 residues. Germline V lookup: CDR1 SQVTM, CDR2 ANQGSEA. The CDR3 here is CSVDGGSYNEQYF. In DNA form, the CDR3 reads TGCAGCGTCGACGGGGGCTCCTACAATGAGCAGTACTTC.

This clonotype was counted between two and nine times. The chain employs TRBV18 and TRBJ1-1; 8 bases match TRBD1. The CDR3 length is 13 residues. J lost 4 bases, V lost 6 bases, and 4 bases had no gene match. Per the germline V gene, CDR1 is KGHSH and CDR2 is LQKENI. Written as DNA, the CDR3 is TGTGCCAGCTCCTTCGGGACAGGCACTGAAGCTTTCTTT. It yields the protein CASSFGTGTEAFF.

The V call is TRBV18, the J call TRBJ2-7, with D perhaps TRBD1 (5 bases). V was pared by 2 bases and J by 5 bases, with 25 bases between. Per the germline V gene, CDR1 is KGHSH and CDR2 is LQKENI. This CDR3 has 18 residues. CDR3 loop: CASSPVSGREGWSDEQYF. The CDR3 DNA follows: TGTGCCAGCTCACCAGTATCCGGCAGGGAAGGGTGGTCCGACGAGCAGTACTTC.

The rearrangement links TRBV4-3 to TRBJ1-1, with 11 bases matching TRBD1. The junction had 11 bases not matched to a gene; V was cut back by 1 base and J by 4 bases. The germline CDR1 and CDR2 sequences are LGHNA and YSLEER. The CDR3 is 18 residues long. CDR3 residues: CASSQAHLRDRGSTEAFF. In DNA, the CDR3 is TGCGCCAGCAGCCAAGCCCACCTCCGGGACAGGGGGAGCACTGAAGCTTTCTTT.

The chain is built from TRBV28 and TRBJ1-2; no clear D. Germline CDR1 is MDHEN and CDR2 is SYDVKM. CDR3 length equals 13 residues. The V and J ends lost 5 bases and 8 bases respectively, with 15 bases between them. Here the CDR3 reads CASSVGRPLGYTF. In nucleotides, the CDR3 is TGTGCCAGCAGTGTAGGGCGTCCTCTCGGCTACACCTTC.

The chain carries TRBV20-1 and TRBJ1-5, with D hard to call. V was clipped by 6 bases and J by 7 bases, with 13 bases between them. The germline gives CDR1 DFQATT, CDR2 SNEGSKA (reference sequence). This CDR3 is built from 12 residues. CDR3 loop: CSAAGGFQPQHF. CDR3 sequence (DNA): TGCAGTGCCGCCGGAGGGTTCCAGCCCCAGCATTTT.

The table lists this clonotype with a few counts. Relative to the germline gene, one junction end is altered; a read error may explain this. V and J are TRBV5-4 and TRBJ1-6; D unclear. The CDR3 is 13 residues long. Per the germline V gene, CDR1 is SGHNT and CDR2 is YYREEE (reference sequence). CDR3: CASSLGGVSSLHF. The CDR3 DNA reads TGTGCCAGCAGCTTGGGGGGTGTTTCATCCCTCCACTTT.

With regard to this clonotype: A much larger clone differs by one base, so this may be a read error. V and J are TRBV7-8 and TRBJ2-7; no definite D call. V was clipped by 3 bases and J by 7 bases, with 31 bases between them. Germline V gives CDR1 SGHVS, CDR2 FQNEAQ. The CDR3 is 19 residues long. In DNA, the CDR3 is TGTGCCAGCAGCTTTGCTGAGTCGAGGTTCGGTCAGAAGTCCAATGAGCAGTACTTC. Its translation: CASSFAESRFGQKSNEQYF.

The chain joins TRBV5-1 to TRBJ2-4, with D perhaps being TRBD1 or TRBD2 (6 bases each). The J call is uncertain, as TRBJ2-5 better fits the DNA end. The germline V gene encodes CDR1 SGHRS and CDR2 YFSETQ. There are 14 residues in the CDR3. This CDR3 is CASSLSGGSATQYF. The CDR3 nucleotides are TGCGCCAGCAGCTTGTCCGGGGGCTCGGCGACCCAGTACTTC.

This clonotype was detected ten times or more. The chain recombines TRBV11-2 with TRBJ1-2; no reliable D call. The CDR3 length is 13 residues. V was cut by 5 bases and J by 1 base, with 8 bases left in between. CDR1 and CDR2 (germline): SGHAT, FQNNGV. The CDR3 loop reads CASSQNSNYGYTF. CDR3 nucleotide sequence: TGTGCCAGCAGCCAAAACAGTAACTATGGCTACACCTTC.

The chain joins TRBV28 to TRBJ1-1; TRBD1 might be the D (5 bases). The CDR3 is 15 amino acids. Germline assignment: CDR1 MDHEN and CDR2 SYDVKM. V lost 5 bases, J lost 1 base, and 14 bases lay in between. This CDR3 reads CASSLNPDRNTEAFF. The CDR3 DNA reads TGTGCCAGCAGTCTAAACCCTGACAGGAACACTGAAGCTTTCTTT.

As for this clonotype: Relative to the germline gene, one junction end is altered; a read error may explain this. The chain couples TRBV25-1 to TRBJ2-3, with a possible D match to TRBD2 (6 bases). Germline loops: CDR1 MGHDK, CDR2 SYGVNS. The CDR3 covers 11 residues. The CDR3 sequence is CASSPGDTRYF. DNA for the CDR3: TGTGCCAGCTCACCGGGGGATACGCGGTATTTT.

In its sample, this clonotype was seen a few times. V gene TRBV6-5 combines with J gene TRBJ1-1; D is perhaps TRBD1 (5 bases). This CDR3 is 11 amino acids long. Germline V gene lookup returns CDR1 MNHEY and CDR2 SVGAGI. The V end was cut by 6 bases, the J end by 9 bases, with 11 bases between. The CDR3 region is CASSDRAQAFF. CDR3 DNA sequence: TGTGCCAGCAGCGACAGAGCCCAAGCTTTCTTT.

This clonotype was found a few times. The rearrangement links TRBV5-5 to TRBJ2-5, with TRBD2 as a possible D gene (8 bases). Germline CDR1 and CDR2: SGHKS and YYEKEE (reference sequence). V was trimmed by 4 bases and J by 5 bases, leaving 21 bases between them. This CDR3 contains 16 residues. CDR3 sequence: CASSPTGGGFRETQYF. The CDR3 DNA reads TGTGCCAGCAGCCCTACGGGAGGGGGCTTTAGGGAGACCCAGTACTTC.

This clonotype was recorded once. The chain uses TRBV29-1 and TRBJ1-4; a possible D gene is TRBD1 (6 bases). Trimming removed 5 bases at V and 0 bases at J, with 10 bases between. Per the germline V gene, CDR1 is SQVTM and CDR2 is ANQGSEA. The CDR3 contains 14 residues. The CDR3 bases are TGCAGCGTTCAGGGGCAGCCAACTAATGAAAAACTGTTTTTT. Residues: CSVQGQPTNEKLFF. Supplemented by reference TRBV29-1 and TRBJ1-4, the full variable domain reads SAVISQKPSRDICQRGTSLTIQCQVDSQVTMMFWYRQQPGQSLTLIATANQGSEATYESGFVIDKFPISRPNLTFSTLTVSNMSPEDSSIYLCSVQGQPTNEKLFFGSGTQLSVL.

This clonotype was counted a few times. This chain joins TRBV9 and TRBJ2-1; either TRBD1 or TRBD2 may fit D (6 bases each). This CDR3 region has 17 residues. CDR1 is SGDLS and CDR2 is YYNGEE in the germline V gene. V lost 0 bases and J 6 bases, leaving 19 bases between the germline ends. CDR3 protein: CASSVAGTGRGRNEQFF. CDR3 bases: TGTGCCAGCAGCGTAGCAGGGACGGGTCGGGGGCGCAATGAGCAGTTCTTC.

This clonotype occurred once. Possible read error: a much larger clone is one base away. This sequence joins TRBV7-2 and TRBJ2-1; unclear D gene. The V and J ends lost 5 bases and 13 bases respectively, with 18 bases between them. Germline CDR1 SGHTA, CDR2 FQGNSA. The CDR3 totals 13 residues. The CDR3 sequence: CASSPSFQETQFF. DNA of the CDR3: TGTGCCAGCAGCCCTTCGTTCCAAGAGACCCAGTTCTTC.

A few counts support this clonotype. The V gene is TRBV10-3, the J gene TRBJ2-7, with TRBD2 matching over 9 bases. The ends lost 0 bases at V and 2 bases at J; junction bases unmatched: 2. This CDR3 region has 15 residues. CDR1 is ENHRY, CDR2 SYGVKD, per germline. CDR3 in DNA: TGTGCCATCAGTGAGTCGGCTAGCGGGGCCTACGAGCAGTACTTC. Translating gives CAISESASGAYEQYF.

The rearrangement uses TRBV28 and TRBJ2-3, with D possibly TRBD1 on 5 matching bases. Trimming stripped 8 bases from V and 5 bases from J, with 14 bases between. The CDR3 consists of 13 residues. In germline, CDR1 is MDHEN, CDR2 SYDVKM. CDR3 region: CASGADTRDTQYF. In DNA, the CDR3 is TGTGCCAGCGGGGCGGACACCCGAGATACGCAGTATTTT.

The chain recombines TRBV18 with TRBJ1-6, with D perhaps matching TRBD1 (5 bases). The germline gives CDR1 KGHSH, CDR2 LQKENI. The V and J ends lost 4 bases and 10 bases respectively, with 14 bases between them. The CDR3 loop spans 14 amino acids. The CDR3 region has the DNA TGTGCCAGCTCACTTAACTTCCGGGGGTCACCCCTCCACTTT. It is translated as CASSLNFRGSPLHF.

V and J are TRBV12-3 or TRBV12-4 and TRBJ2-5, with TRBD2 identical over 9 bases. The CDR3 runs 16 residues. The J segment lost 11 bases and the V segment lost 2 bases, leaving 15 bases of the junction unmatched. CDR3 residues: CASSLPSSGVSNEQYF. In DNA, the CDR3 is TGTGCCAGCAGTTTACCCTCTAGCGGGGTTTCCAATGAGCAGTACTTC.

This clonotype appeared a few times. This sequence joins TRBV15 and TRBJ1-5; D might be TRBD1 (6 bases). Between the trimmed V and J ends, which lost 2 bases and 9 bases, there was a span of 14 bases. CDR1 LNHNV and CDR2 YYDKDF come from the germline V gene (reference sequence). This CDR3 comprises 14 residues. Here the CDR3 reads CATSRSTGYSPQHF. In DNA, the CDR3 is TGTGCCACCAGCAGATCCACAGGGTATTCGCCCCAGCATTTT.

The V gene is TRBV3-1, the J gene TRBJ1-1, with D tentatively TRBD1 (5 bases). The CDR3 spans 11 residues. In germline, CDR1 is LGHDT, CDR2 YNNKEL (reference sequence). Trimming removed 3 bases from V and 10 bases from J, with 9 bases in between. In DNA form, the CDR3 reads TGTGCCAGCAGCCAGACAGCCGTAGCTTTCTTT. Residues: CASSQTAVAFF. The whole variable domain, filled in from reference TRBV3-1 and TRBJ1-1, reads DTAVSQTPKYLVTQMGNDKSIKCEQNLGHDTMYWYKQDSKKFLKIMFSYNNKELIINETVPNRFSPKSPDKAHLNLHINSLELGDSAVYFCASSQTAVAFFGQGTRLTVV.